This record covers a single T cell receptor (beta chain). Its cognate antigen is unknown. V was clipped by 4 bases and J by 6 bases; unmatched bases: 9. The CDR3 runs to 16 residues. Germline V gene data show CDR1 as SGHDT and CDR2 as YYEEEE. TCRdb's copy holds only in-frame clones and misses some; the assay was immunoSEQ multiplex PCR. The sample includes under 2,500,000 clones, approximately 96% of them seen just once. This entry is derived from a study of shared clonotypes between healthy human individuals. At the level of the study: Per donor, three plates held CD4 naive cells, three held CD4 memory, two held CD8 naive and one held CD8 memory. Notes on the study in general: A handful of donors showed sharing of around 5% of naive CD4 clonotypes. In contrast to clonotypes shared by all four donors, non-shared clonotypes had lower generation probabilities.

Sequencing was done on a sample of naive CD4+ T cells sorted from blood. Described subset: CD45RA+ positively selected. The TCR sequence derives from a man aged 18 to 35 in good health. The chain joins TRBV5-6 to TRBJ2-7; 14 nucleotides align to TRBD2. The CDR3 DNA is TGTGCCAGCAGCCCCCGGACTAGCGGGAGGTTCTCCGAGCAGTACTTC. Amino acids: CASSPRTSGRFSEQYF.